Listed below are T cell receptor beta chains from one sample, sequenced in a study of molecular identifiers for immune sequencing clone quantification. TCRdb re-called the PCR reads with MiXCR, one entry per CDR3 protein. The sample holds about 86,000 distinct CDR3 sequences, about 23% seen once. The sample comprised naive CD8+ T cells from blood, with Jurkat cell RNA spiked in. All receptors come from a human donor in good health. Some libraries in this study had Jurkat cell RNA spiked in. CDR3s include the opening cysteine and the closing phenylalanine or tryptophan. The D gene is left open where the match is weak. Some rows have no size entry. The others give once, few or many, or a class for an expanded clone.

D gene	clone size	V gene	J gene	CDR3 DNA	CDR3 protein
TRBD1	few	TRBV14	TRBJ2-7	TGTGCCAGCAGCCACCCGGGACAGCGGATCTACGAGCAGTACTTC	CASSHPGQRIYEQYF
-	-	TRBV19	TRBJ2-3	TGTGCCAGTAGTATTATTGTAGATACGCAGTATTTT	CASSIIVDTQYF
TRBD1	few	TRBV6-2/TRBV6-3	TRBJ1-5	TGTGCCAGCAGTTACCTTAGTCATATACAGGGGCGTCCGAATCAGCCCCAGCATTTT	CASSYLSHIQGRPNQPQHF
-	many	TRBV7-6	TRBJ2-2	TGTGCCAGCAGCTTAGCGTTAGGGGAGCTGTTTTTT	CASSLALGELFF
-	many	TRBV5-1	TRBJ1-2	TGCGCCAGCAGCTTGGAACTTAACTATGGCTACACCTTC	CASSLELNYGYTF
-	few	TRBV7-3	TRBJ2-1	TGTGCCAGCAGCTTATCCGCCCCGGCAAGCTCCTACAATGAGCAGTTCTTC	CASSLSAPASSYNEQFF
-	many	TRBV4-3	TRBJ2-5	TGCGCCAGCAGCCAAGATCTTTCGGAGACCCAGTACTTC	CASSQDLSETQYF
-	many	TRBV6-2/TRBV6-3	TRBJ2-1	TGTGCCAGCAGTTACTCAAAGGGTTTCCATGAGCAGTTCTTC	CASSYSKGFHEQFF
TRBD1	-	TRBV11-2	TRBJ2-7	TGTGCCAGCAGCTTCGGGACAGGGACTTTTTACGAGCAGTACTTC	CASSFGTGTFYEQYF
-	many	TRBV20-1	TRBJ2-1	TGCAGTGCCCAGAACAGGGCATACTACAATGAGCAGTTCTTC	CSAQNRAYYNEQFF
-	-	TRBV19	TRBJ1-2	TGTGCCAGTAGGCGGAAAGACGTGGTCGGAAACTATGGCTACACCTTC	CASRRKDVVGNYGYTF
TRBD1	many	TRBV11-2	TRBJ2-1	TGTGCCAGCAGCCCCTTTGGTTTGGGACAGGGAAACAATGAGCAGTTCTTC	CASSPFGLGQGNNEQFF
-	few	TRBV27	TRBJ1-5	TGTGCCAGCAGTTTGGGCAGCCTCAATCAGCCCCAGCATTTT	CASSLGSLNQPQHF
-	-	TRBV27	TRBJ2-3	TGTGCCAGCAGTTTAGTCAAAGGGCTGGATGAAGATACGCAGTATTTT	CASSLVKGLDEDTQYF
-	few	TRBV6-2/TRBV6-3	TRBJ1-5	TGTGCCAGCAGTTACTTCGAGTTTAGCAATCAGCCCCAGCATTTT	CASSYFEFSNQPQHF
-	many	TRBV12-5	TRBJ1-1	TGTGCTAGTGGTGGACAGTACACTGAAGCTTTCTTT	CASGGQYTEAFF
TRBD2	few	TRBV4-1	TRBJ2-2	TGCGCCAGCAAAAGGACTAGCGGGGATGCGCGGACCGGGGAGCTGTTTTTT	CASKRTSGDARTGELFF
-	-	TRBV12-3/TRBV12-4	TRBJ2-5	TGTGCCAGCAGTCCACCCCGTATGGAAGGGACCCAGTACTTC	CASSPPRMEGTQYF
-	-	TRBV7-2	TRBJ1-2	TGTGCCAGCAGCTCGGACAGAATGCCCATCTATGGCTACACCTTC	CASSSDRMPIYGYTF
-	many	TRBV12-3/TRBV12-4	TRBJ2-3	TGTGCCAGCACCGAATTGGAGGATACGCAGTATTTT	CASTELEDTQYF
TRBD1	many	TRBV2	TRBJ2-7	TGTGCCAGCGCGGCCGGGACAGGGGATCGGTTTCGACCCTACGAGCAGTACTTC	CASAAGTGDRFRPYEQYF
-	many	TRBV29-1	TRBJ2-5	TGCAGCGTTGGAACAGGACAAGAGACCCAGTACTTC	CSVGTGQETQYF
TRBD2	-	TRBV30	TRBJ2-1	TGTGCCCGCACCGGGGGGGCCTCCTACAATGAGCAGTTCTTC	CARTGGASYNEQFF
TRBD2	many	TRBV5-4	TRBJ2-7	TGTGCCAGCAGTCCTAGCGGGCCCTCCTACGAGCAGTACTTC	CASSPSGPSYEQYF